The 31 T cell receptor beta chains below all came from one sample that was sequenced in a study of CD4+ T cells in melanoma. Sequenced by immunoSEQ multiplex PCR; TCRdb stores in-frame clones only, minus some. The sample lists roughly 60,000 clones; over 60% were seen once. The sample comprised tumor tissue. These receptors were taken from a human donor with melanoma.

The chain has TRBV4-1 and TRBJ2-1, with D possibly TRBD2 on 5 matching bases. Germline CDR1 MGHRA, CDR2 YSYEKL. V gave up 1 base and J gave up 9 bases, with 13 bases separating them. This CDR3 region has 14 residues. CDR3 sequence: CASSQVRLTSEQFF. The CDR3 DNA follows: TGCGCCAGCAGCCAAGTCCGACTAACCAGTGAGCAGTTCTTC.

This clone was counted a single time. CDR3 sequence (DNA): TGTGCCAGCAGCTTAGAACAGGGCCCATCCTACGAGCAGTACTTC. This codes for CASSLEQGPSYEQYF. The chain carries TRBV7-9 and TRBJ2-7; tentative D call: TRBD1 (6 bases). Germline V gene data show CDR1 as SEHNR and CDR2 as FQNEAQ (reference sequence). With 1 base removed from V and 1 base from J, the gap between germline ends came to 11 bases. The length of the CDR3 is 15 residues.

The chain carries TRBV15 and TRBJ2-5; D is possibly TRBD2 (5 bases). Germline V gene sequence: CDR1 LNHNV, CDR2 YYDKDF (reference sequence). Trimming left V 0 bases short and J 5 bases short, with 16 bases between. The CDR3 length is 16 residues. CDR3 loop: CATSRDVKGVGETQYF. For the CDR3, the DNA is TGTGCCACCAGCAGAGATGTCAAGGGAGTGGGTGAGACCCAGTACTTC.

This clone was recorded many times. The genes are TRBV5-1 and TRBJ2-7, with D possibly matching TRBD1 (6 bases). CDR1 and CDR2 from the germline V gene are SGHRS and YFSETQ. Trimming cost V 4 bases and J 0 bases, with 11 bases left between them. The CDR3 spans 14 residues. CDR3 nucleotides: TGCGCCAGCAGCGAGGGGACACTCTCCTACGAGCAGTACTTC. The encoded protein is CASSEGTLSYEQYF.

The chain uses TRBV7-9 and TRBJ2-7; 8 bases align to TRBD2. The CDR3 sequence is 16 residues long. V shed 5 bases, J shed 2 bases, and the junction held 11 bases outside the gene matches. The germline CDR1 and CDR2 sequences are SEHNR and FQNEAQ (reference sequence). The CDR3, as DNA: TGTGCCAGCAGCCAACTGGGCGGGGGGTCAACCTACGAGCAGTACTTC. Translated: CASSQLGGGSTYEQYF.

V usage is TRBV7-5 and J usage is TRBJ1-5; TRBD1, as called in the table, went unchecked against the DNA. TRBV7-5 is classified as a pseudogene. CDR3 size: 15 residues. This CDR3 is CASSLDMSGNQPQHF. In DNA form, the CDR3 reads TGTGCCAGCAGCTTAGATATGTCAGGCAATCAGCCCCAGCATTTT.

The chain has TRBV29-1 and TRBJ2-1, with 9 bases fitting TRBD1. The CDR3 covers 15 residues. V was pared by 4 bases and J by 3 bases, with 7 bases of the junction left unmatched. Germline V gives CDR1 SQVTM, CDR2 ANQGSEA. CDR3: CSVGGTGLVYNEQFF. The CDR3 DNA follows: TGCAGCGTTGGGGGGACAGGGTTGGTCTACAATGAGCAGTTCTTC.

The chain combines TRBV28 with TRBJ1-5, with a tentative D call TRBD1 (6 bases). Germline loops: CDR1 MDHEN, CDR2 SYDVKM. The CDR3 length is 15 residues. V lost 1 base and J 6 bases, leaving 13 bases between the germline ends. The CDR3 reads CASSLSRTVTQPQHF. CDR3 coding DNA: TGTGCCAGCAGTTTATCCCGGACAGTTACTCAGCCCCAGCATTTT. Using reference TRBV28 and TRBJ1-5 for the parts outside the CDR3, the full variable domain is DVKVTQSSRYLVKRTGEKVFLECVQDMDHENMFWYRQDPGLGLRLIYFSYDVKMKEKGDIPEGYSVSREKKERFSLILESASTNQTSMYLCASSLSRTVTQPQHFGDGTRLSIL.

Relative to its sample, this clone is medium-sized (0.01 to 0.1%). CDR3 amino acids: CASSGLVGGGGSGANVLTF. The CDR3 region has the DNA TGTGCCAGCAGTGGATTAGTAGGGGGCGGCGGCTCTGGGGCCAACGTCCTGACTTTC. The chain joins TRBV7-9 to TRBJ2-6; 7 bases line up with TRBD1. The germline V gene encodes CDR1 SEHNR and CDR2 FQNEAQ (reference sequence). The V gene end was trimmed by 6 bases and the J gene end by 0 bases; junction bases not matched to a gene: 14. CDR3 length: 19 residues.

CDR3 in amino acids: CASTDRDLGNQPQHF. In nucleotides, the CDR3 is TGTGCCAGTACGGACAGGGACTTGGGCAATCAGCCCCAGCATTTT. The chain has TRBV19 and TRBJ1-5, with 8 bases aligning to TRBD1. The germline V gene encodes CDR1 LNHDA and CDR2 SQIVND (reference sequence). The CDR3 spans 15 residues. With 7 bases clipped from V and 2 bases from J, the junction kept 7 bases outside the gene matches.

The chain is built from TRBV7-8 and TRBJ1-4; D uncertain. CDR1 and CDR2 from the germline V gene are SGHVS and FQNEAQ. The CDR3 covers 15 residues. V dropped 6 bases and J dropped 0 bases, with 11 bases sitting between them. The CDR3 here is CASSGFAATNEKLFF. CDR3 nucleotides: TGTGCCAGCAGTGGGTTTGCCGCAACTAATGAAAAACTGTTTTTT.

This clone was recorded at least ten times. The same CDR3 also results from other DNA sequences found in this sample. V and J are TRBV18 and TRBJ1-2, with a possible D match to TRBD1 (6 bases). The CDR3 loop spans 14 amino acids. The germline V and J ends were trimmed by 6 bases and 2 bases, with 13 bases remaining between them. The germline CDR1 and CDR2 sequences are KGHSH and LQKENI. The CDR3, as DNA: TGTGCCAGCTCTCTCCGACAGGAAAACTATGGCTACACCTTC. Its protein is CASSLRQENYGYTF.

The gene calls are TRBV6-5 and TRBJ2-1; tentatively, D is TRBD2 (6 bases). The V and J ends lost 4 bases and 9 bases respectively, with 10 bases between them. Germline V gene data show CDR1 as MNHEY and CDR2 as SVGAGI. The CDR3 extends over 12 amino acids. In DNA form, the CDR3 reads TGTGCCAGCAGTTGGCGGGGCGGTGAGCAGTTCTTC. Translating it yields CASSWRGGEQFF.

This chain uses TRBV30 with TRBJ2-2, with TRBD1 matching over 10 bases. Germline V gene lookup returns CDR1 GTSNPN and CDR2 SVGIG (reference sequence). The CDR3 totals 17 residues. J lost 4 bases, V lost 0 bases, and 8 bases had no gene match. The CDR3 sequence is CAWSVLGTGAITGELFF. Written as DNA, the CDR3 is TGTGCCTGGAGTGTACTAGGGACAGGGGCGATCACCGGGGAGCTGTTTTTT.

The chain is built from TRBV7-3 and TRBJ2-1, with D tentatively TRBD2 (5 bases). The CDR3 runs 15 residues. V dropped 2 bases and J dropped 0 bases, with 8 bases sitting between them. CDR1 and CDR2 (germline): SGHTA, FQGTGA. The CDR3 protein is CASSLSGSSYNEQFF. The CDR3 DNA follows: TGTGCCAGCAGCTTATCGGGGAGCTCCTACAATGAGCAGTTCTTC.

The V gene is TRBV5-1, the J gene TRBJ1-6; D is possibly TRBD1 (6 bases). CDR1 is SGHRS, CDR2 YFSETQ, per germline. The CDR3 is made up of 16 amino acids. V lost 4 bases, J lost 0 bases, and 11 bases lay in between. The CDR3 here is CASSRGQSSYNSPLHF. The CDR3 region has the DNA TGCGCCAGCAGCCGGGGACAAAGCTCCTATAATTCACCCCTCCACTTT.

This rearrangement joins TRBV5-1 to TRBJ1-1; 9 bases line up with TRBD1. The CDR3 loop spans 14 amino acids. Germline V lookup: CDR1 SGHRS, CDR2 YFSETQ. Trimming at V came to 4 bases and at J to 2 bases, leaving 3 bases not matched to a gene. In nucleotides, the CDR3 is TGCGCCAGCAGCCCGGGACAGGGTAACACTGAAGCTTTCTTT. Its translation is CASSPGQGNTEAFF.

The CDR3 region is CASSFGQEAFF. The CDR3 DNA is TGTGCCAGCAGCTTTGGACAGGAAGCTTTCTTT. The chain uses TRBV7-8 and TRBJ1-1, with D possibly TRBD1 on 6 matching bases. The CDR3 loop spans 11 amino acids. CDR1 is SGHVS and CDR2 is FQNEAQ in the germline V gene. V was shortened by 3 bases and J by 8 bases, with 7 bases between the two germline ends.

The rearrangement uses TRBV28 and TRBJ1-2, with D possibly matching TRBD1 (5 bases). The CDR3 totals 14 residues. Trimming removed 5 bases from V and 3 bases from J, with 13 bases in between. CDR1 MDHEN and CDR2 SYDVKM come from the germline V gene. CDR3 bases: TGTGCCAGCAGTCATAACTGGGGGGACTATGGCTACACCTTC. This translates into CASSHNWGDYGYTF.

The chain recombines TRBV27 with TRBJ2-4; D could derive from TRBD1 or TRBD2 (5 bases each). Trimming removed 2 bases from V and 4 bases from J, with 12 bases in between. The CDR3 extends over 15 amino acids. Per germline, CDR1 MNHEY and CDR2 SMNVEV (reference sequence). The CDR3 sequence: CASSLTVGEKNIQYF. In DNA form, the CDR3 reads TGTGCCAGCAGTTTAACCGTGGGGGAGAAAAACATTCAGTACTTC.

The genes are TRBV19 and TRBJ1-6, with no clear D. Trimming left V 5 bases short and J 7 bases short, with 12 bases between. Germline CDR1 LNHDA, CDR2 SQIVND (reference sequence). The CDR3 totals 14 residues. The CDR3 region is CASSGLSLNSPLHF. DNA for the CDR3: TGTGCCAGTAGTGGGCTCAGTCTGAATTCACCCCTCCACTTT.

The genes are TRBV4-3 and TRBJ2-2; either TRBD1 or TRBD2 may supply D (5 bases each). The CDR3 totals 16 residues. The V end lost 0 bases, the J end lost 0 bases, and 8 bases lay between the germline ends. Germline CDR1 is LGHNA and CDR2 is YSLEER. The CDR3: CASSQERGPNTGELFF. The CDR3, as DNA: TGCGCCAGCAGCCAAGAACGGGGCCCGAACACCGGGGAGCTGTTTTTT.

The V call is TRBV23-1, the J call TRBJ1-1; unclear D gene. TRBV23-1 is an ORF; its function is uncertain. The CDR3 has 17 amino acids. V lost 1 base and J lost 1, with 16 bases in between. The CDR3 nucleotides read TGCGCCAGCAGTCAATATGGGCCCGAGGAGCAGAACACTGAAGCTTTCTTT. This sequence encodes CASSQYGPEEQNTEAFF.

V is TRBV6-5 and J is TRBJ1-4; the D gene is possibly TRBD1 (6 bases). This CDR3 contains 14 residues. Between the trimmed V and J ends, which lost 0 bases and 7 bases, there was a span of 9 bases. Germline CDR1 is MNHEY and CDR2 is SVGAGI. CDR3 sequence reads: CASSYSGGGEKLFF. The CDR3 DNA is TGTGCCAGCAGTTACTCAGGGGGTGGTGAAAAACTGTTTTTT.

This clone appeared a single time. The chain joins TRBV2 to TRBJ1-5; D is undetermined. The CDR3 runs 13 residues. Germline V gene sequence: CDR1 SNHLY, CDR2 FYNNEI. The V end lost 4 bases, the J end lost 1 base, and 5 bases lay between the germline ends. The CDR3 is CASSVESNQPQHF. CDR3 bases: TGTGCCAGCAGTGTTGAGAGCAATCAGCCCCAGCATTTT.

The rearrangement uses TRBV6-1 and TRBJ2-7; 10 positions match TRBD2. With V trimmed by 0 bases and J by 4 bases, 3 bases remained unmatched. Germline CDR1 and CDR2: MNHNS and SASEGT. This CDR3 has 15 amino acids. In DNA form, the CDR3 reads TGTGCCAGCAGTGAAGCTCTAGCGGGGGCTTACGAGCAGTACTTC. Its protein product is CASSEALAGAYEQYF.

This CDR3 is CASSFYRDRASPLHF. CDR3 bases: TGCGCCAGCAGCTTTTACCGGGACAGGGCTTCACCCCTCCACTTT. J is TRBJ1-6 and V is TRBV5-1, with 9 bases identical to TRBD1. Germline assignment: CDR1 SGHRS and CDR2 YFSETQ. Losses at the gene ends were 2 bases for V and 9 bases for J; bases not matched to a gene: 6. CDR3 size: 15 residues.

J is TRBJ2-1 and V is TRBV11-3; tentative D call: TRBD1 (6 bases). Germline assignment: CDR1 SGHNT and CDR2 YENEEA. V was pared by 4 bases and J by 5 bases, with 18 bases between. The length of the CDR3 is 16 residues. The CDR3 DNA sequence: TGTGCCAGCAGCTCAGGGGACATGTCAAAGGACAATGAGCAGTTCTTC. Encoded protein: CASSSGDMSKDNEQFF.

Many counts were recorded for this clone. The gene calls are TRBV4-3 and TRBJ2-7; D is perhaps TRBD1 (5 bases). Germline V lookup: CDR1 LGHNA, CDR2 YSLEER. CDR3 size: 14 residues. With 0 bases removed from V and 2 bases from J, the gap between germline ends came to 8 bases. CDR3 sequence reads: CASSQDADTYEQYF. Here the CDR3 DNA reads TGCGCCAGCAGCCAAGACGCGGACACCTACGAGCAGTACTTC.

The DNA of the CDR3 is TGCGCCAGCAGCCAGACAGGGGACAGGGAGACCCAGTACTTC. Its protein product is CASSQTGDRETQYF. The V and J genes are TRBV4-1 and TRBJ2-5, with 8 bases that match TRBD1. The CDR3 extends over 14 amino acids. V lost 3 bases and J lost 5; bases outside the gene matches: 5. Germline V gene lookup returns CDR1 MGHRA and CDR2 YSYEKL.

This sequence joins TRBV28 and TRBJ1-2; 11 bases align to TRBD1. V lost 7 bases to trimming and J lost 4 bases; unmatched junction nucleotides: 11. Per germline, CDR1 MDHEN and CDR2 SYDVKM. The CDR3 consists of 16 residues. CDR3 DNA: TGTGCCAGCATCAGTATATCGGGACAGGGGGTCTATGGCTACACCTTC. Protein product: CASISISGQGVYGYTF.